This TCR beta chain derives from a study of graft-versus-host responses after intestinal transplantation. About the study: Transplant recipients had multivisceral, liver-intestinal, or isolated intestinal grafts. The study gave all recipients anti-thymocyte globulin induction, then tacrolimus and steroids for roughly 3 years.

Trimming took 7 bases from V and 0 from J, leaving 17 bases between them. This CDR3 has 17 residues. The germline V gene has CDR1 SGHRS and CDR2 YFSETQ. The assay was immunoSEQ multiplex PCR, and TCRdb's table has in-frame clones only and misses some. The sample includes nearly 110,000 clones, around 90% of them seen just once. In the case of this clone: Its specificity is unknown.

This chain uses TRBV5-1 with TRBJ1-6; unclear D gene. The source material was unstimulated CD4+ T cells sorted from spleen or lymph node cells, sampled before transplant. The TCR was taken from a human donor who was the organ donor for an intestinal transplant. CDR3 in DNA: TGCGCCAGCTCTCCGGCCCCGATCAGCTCCTATAATTCACCCCTCCACTTT. This translates into CASSPAPISSYNSPLHF.